This record concerns one T cell receptor (beta chain) sequence. The antigen is unknown. The data derive from a study of T cells in localized non-small cell lung cancer. Findings and limits, study-wide: In adjacent lung, a median about 54 of the top 100 tumor clones were found.

Some clones are missing from TCRdb's copy, which holds only in-frame ones; the method was immunoSEQ multiplex PCR. The sample consists of 60,000 to 75,000 clones, approximately 84% of them appearing once. This TCR came from a female donor older than 55 with stage I lung adenocarcinoma. The specimen comprised peripheral blood, sampled before any cancer treatment.

The CDR3 bases are TGTGCCAGCCGCCGGGACAACACTGAAGCTTTCTTT. Its protein product is CASRRDNTEAFF. V and J are TRBV6-1 and TRBJ1-1; perhaps TRBD1 as D (5 bases). Germline loops: CDR1 MNHNS, CDR2 SASEGT. Trimming shortened V by 8 bases and J by 2 bases, and 9 bases separated the two germline ends. CDR3 size: 12 residues.